This T cell receptor (beta chain) was captured by sequencing in a study of T cell responses to AZD1222 COVID-19 vaccine. Background on the study: It was second doses at about 4 or about 12 weeks that were pooled. Broader study findings: Rises in breadth and depth of Spike-specific TCRs came after two AZD1222 doses. Regions 160-218 and 743-854 held dominance among vaccine-associated CD4 TCRs, which spanned spike. Repertoires were obtained solely post-peak T cell response.

Repertoires were generated with immunoSEQ multiplex PCR, while TCRdb's copy carries only in-frame clones and drops some. The sample contains 150,000 to 200,000 clones, approximately 90% of which appear only once. This CDR3 is 16 amino acids long. V was pared by 3 bases and J by 3 bases, with 4 bases of the junction left unmatched. CDR1 is LGHNA, CDR2 YSLEER, per germline. Regarding this clone: Its antigen is currently unknown.

This sequence was found in an adult in good health. The V gene is TRBV4-3, the J gene TRBJ1-5; 11 bases are shared with TRBD1. This material consisted of peripheral blood, taken on day 0 of AZD1222 vaccination. In DNA, the CDR3 is TGCGCCAGCAGCCAGGACAGGGGGCGTAACAATCAGCCCCAGCATTTT. It codes for CASSQDRGRNNQPQHF.